The rows below give T cell receptor beta chains drawn from one sample of a study of blood T cell repertoires in COVID-19. This table comes from immunoSEQ multiplex PCR, and its TCRdb copy is limited to in-frame clones, with some not included. The sample has roughly 200,000 clones; roughly nine tenths are singletons. The source material was PBMCs or T cells enriched from blood (not recorded which). Receptors originate from a woman in her twenties or thirties with acute COVID-19. CDR3s include the opening cysteine and the closing phenylalanine or tryptophan. A D gene is named only where the DNA matches it firmly. Rows may omit the clone size; those that give it use once, few, many or a size class.

D gene: TRBD2
clone size: NA
J gene: TRBJ2-2
V gene: TRBV3-1/TRBV3-2
CDR3 DNA: TGTGCCAGCAGCCAAGACCGTAGCGGGGGGGAGGACACCGGGGAGCTGTTTTTT
CDR3 protein: CASSQDRSGGEDTGELFF

D gene: NA
clone size: NA
J gene: TRBJ1-5
V gene: TRBV28
CDR3 DNA: TGTGCCAGCAGGAACGGGGGGAGGCAGCCCCAGCATTTT
CDR3 protein: CASRNGGRQPQHF

D gene: NA
clone size: NA
J gene: TRBJ1-3
V gene: TRBV9
CDR3 DNA: TGTGCCAGCAGCGTAGGGGCAGTTGCTGGAAACACCATATATTTT
CDR3 protein: CASSVGAVAGNTIYF

D gene: TRBD1
clone size: NA
J gene: TRBJ1-1
V gene: TRBV5-1
CDR3 DNA: TGCGCCAGCAGCCAGGGACAGACTTACACTGAAGCTTTCTTT
CDR3 protein: CASSQGQTYTEAFF

D gene: TRBD2
clone size: NA
J gene: TRBJ2-1
V gene: TRBV7-9
CDR3 DNA: TGTGCCAGCAGCTATCCTAGCGGGGGGGCCTCCTACAATGAGCAGTTCTTC
CDR3 protein: CASSYPSGGASYNEQFF

D gene: TRBD1
clone size: NA
J gene: TRBJ1-1
V gene: TRBV7-3
CDR3 DNA: TGTGCCAGCAGCTTAAGCGGGAGGGGGACAGGAAAAGCTTTCTTT
CDR3 protein: CASSLSGRGTGKAFF

D gene: NA
clone size: NA
J gene: TRBJ1-2
V gene: TRBV7-2
CDR3 DNA: TGTGCCAGCAGCTTAGCAGCAGGGGCGGACTATGGCTACACCTTC
CDR3 protein: CASSLAAGADYGYTF

D gene: TRBD1
clone size: NA
J gene: TRBJ1-6
V gene: TRBV10-2
CDR3 DNA: TGCGCCAGCACTAGGGGGCAAAATTCACCCCTCCACTTT
CDR3 protein: CASTRGQNSPLHF

D gene: TRBD2
clone size: once
J gene: TRBJ2-2
V gene: TRBV19
CDR3 DNA: TGTGCCAGTTATAAGCGGGGGGGCCGGGACACCGGGGAGCTGTTTTTT
CDR3 protein: CASYKRGGRDTGELFF

D gene: NA
clone size: NA
J gene: TRBJ2-1
V gene: TRBV5-5
CDR3 DNA: TGTGCCAGCAGCTCAGCAGGCATTTACAATGAGCAGTTCTTC
CDR3 protein: CASSSAGIYNEQFF

D gene: NA
clone size: NA
J gene: TRBJ1-1
V gene: TRBV30
CDR3 DNA: TGTGCCTGGAGTCGCCCCCCACTCGCGAACACTGAAGCTTTCTTT
CDR3 protein: CAWSRPPLANTEAFF

D gene: TRBD1
clone size: NA
J gene: TRBJ1-2
V gene: TRBV5-4
CDR3 DNA: TGTGCCAGCAGCTTGGGACAGGGTCCAGCTAACTATGGCTACACCTTC
CDR3 protein: CASSLGQGPANYGYTF

D gene: NA
clone size: NA
J gene: TRBJ2-7
V gene: TRBV5-1
CDR3 DNA: TGCGCCAGCAGCTTTAATTCCCAGGGCGAGCAGTACTTC
CDR3 protein: CASSFNSQGEQYF

D gene: NA
clone size: NA
J gene: TRBJ1-5
V gene: TRBV19
CDR3 DNA: TGTGCCAGTAGTATGCAGGTAGTTCAGCCCCAGCATTTT
CDR3 protein: CASSMQVVQPQHF

D gene: NA
clone size: NA
J gene: TRBJ1-6
V gene: TRBV19
CDR3 DNA: TGTGCCAGTAGTGGGGAGGGTGAGTCTTCACCCCTCCACTTT
CDR3 protein: CASSGEGESSPLHF

D gene: NA
clone size: NA
J gene: TRBJ2-2
V gene: TRBV21-1
CDR3 DNA: TGTGCCAGCAGCCCTCCGGGACAGCCGAACACCGGGGAGCTGTTTTTT
CDR3 protein: CASSPPGQPNTGELFF

D gene: NA
clone size: NA
J gene: TRBJ2-1
V gene: TRBV7-9
CDR3 DNA: TGTGCCAGCAGCCCGGGACTGACTGAGCAGTTCTTC
CDR3 protein: CASSPGLTEQFF

D gene: NA
clone size: NA
J gene: TRBJ1-6
V gene: TRBV7-3
CDR3 DNA: TGTGCCAGCAGCTTAACCGCCCATGCGGCGAGTTCACCCCTCCACTTT
CDR3 protein: CASSLTAHAASSPLHF

D gene: TRBD1
clone size: NA
J gene: TRBJ2-7
V gene: TRBV5-4
CDR3 DNA: TGTGCCAGCAGCAGGGGGCAGGGCGAGCAGTACTTC
CDR3 protein: CASSRGQGEQYF

D gene: TRBD2
clone size: NA
J gene: TRBJ2-1
V gene: TRBV9
CDR3 DNA: TGTGCCAGCAGCGACCCACTAGCGGCTCTTTTTGGTGAGCAGTTCTTC
CDR3 protein: CASSDPLAALFGEQFF

D gene: TRBD1
clone size: NA
J gene: TRBJ2-7
V gene: TRBV29-1
CDR3 DNA: TGCAGCGGATCCGTGACAGGGAACTACGAGCAGTACTTC
CDR3 protein: CSGSVTGNYEQYF

D gene: TRBD1
clone size: NA
J gene: TRBJ1-1
V gene: TRBV19
CDR3 DNA: TGTGCCAGTAGTATATTCGGACAGGGGGTTAATCGGGCTGAAGCTTTCTTT
CDR3 protein: CASSIFGQGVNRAEAFF

D gene: TRBD1
clone size: NA
J gene: TRBJ2-2
V gene: TRBV6-4
CDR3 DNA: TGTGCCAGCAGCCCCGACAGGGGGGACACCGGGGAGCTGTTTTTT
CDR3 protein: CASSPDRGDTGELFF

D gene: NA
clone size: NA
J gene: TRBJ1-5
V gene: TRBV14
CDR3 DNA: TGTGCCAGCAGCCGTACAAGTAATCAGCCCCAGCATTTT
CDR3 protein: CASSRTSNQPQHF

D gene: NA
clone size: once
J gene: TRBJ1-5
V gene: TRBV27
CDR3 DNA: TGTGCCAGCAGTTTCGGGGGGGACAATCAGCCCCAGCATTTT
CDR3 protein: CASSFGGDNQPQHF